The rows below give T cell receptor beta chains drawn from one sample of a study of radiation and T cells in renal cell carcinoma. Clones were read by immunoSEQ multiplex PCR, and TCRdb kept only the in-frame ones, dropping some. This sample has about 150,000 clones, with roughly nine tenths found just once. Sequenced here: blood, sampled from a patient whose treatment included radiotherapy and nephrectomy. The receptors were sampled from a woman between 65 and 79 years old with renal cell carcinoma. The conserved cysteine and the conserved F or W are not part of the CDR3 here.

V gene	J gene	CDR3 protein
TRBV6-5	TRBJ2-1	ASSLRLAGGFEQF
TRBV13	TRBJ1-6	ASSLGRGLNSPLH
TRBV11-1	TRBJ2-1	ASSSGATSGASYNEQF
TRBV6-6	TRBJ2-5	ASSKNDRVGETQY
TRBV7-9	TRBJ1-2	ASSSTGRNYGYT
TRBV29-1	TRBJ1-5	SVGQSNQPQH
TRBV2	TRBJ1-3	ASGQAGPFTGNTIY
TRBV9	TRBJ2-6	ASSVAVGTGNSGANVLT
TRBV30	TRBJ1-1	AWTQKVSGEAF
TRBV5-8	TRBJ1-3	ASSLRYTIY
TRBV4-2	TRBJ2-7	ASSRERQGYEQY
TRBV6-1	TRBJ2-7	ASSDLWDRGSYEQY
TRBV9	TRBJ1-1	ASSPLTQLNTEAF
TRBV5-1	TRBJ2-3	ASSLAEPAATDTQY
TRBV28	TRBJ1-4	ASSPDRPEKLF
TRBV5-6	TRBJ2-7	ASSLGYPSYEQY
TRBV7-2	TRBJ1-5	ASSPSTRRDQPQH
TRBV28	TRBJ1-5	ASTVTEGRNQPQH
TRBV13	TRBJ2-1	ASSSPGTRGF
TRBV5-1	TRBJ2-1	ASSPGTSGYNEQF
TRBV6-1	TRBJ1-2	ASSESGSYGYT
TRBV7-2	TRBJ2-5	ASSLVDPGALY
TRBV13	TRBJ2-5	ASSLFRGETQY
TRBV6-1	TRBJ1-6	AGTFGDGINSPLH
TRBV28	TRBJ1-5	ASSPTRQRSNQPQH
TRBV29-1	TRBJ1-1	SVEESGRTEAF
TRBV6-1	TRBJ2-3	ASSEGGGNTDTQY
TRBV30	TRBJ1-5	AWSKEVGGHQPQH
TRBV9	TRBJ1-1	ASSVGVQGATEAF
TRBV19	TRBJ2-1	ASSGTRGKEQF
TRBV5-8	TRBJ2-2	ASSQYRGSGELF
TRBV19	TRBJ2-2	ATDRGDNTGELF
TRBV5-1	TRBJ1-1	ASSSGQGAVEAF
TRBV28	TRBJ2-5	ASSLGRAYQETQY
TRBV27	TRBJ2-3	ASSFSGTGGTDTQY
TRBV6-6	TRBJ2-7	ASSYGTGDYEQY
TRBV6-5	TRBJ1-2	ASSYSQGLYGYT
TRBV7-9	TRBJ2-5	ASSLGDRGAQETQY
TRBV4-3	TRBJ1-2	ASSQDLGLNGYT
TRBV5-1	TRBJ2-1	ASSSSGVSYNEQF
TRBV7-7	TRBJ2-2	ASSSTVNTGELF
TRBV19	TRBJ2-2	ASSIKGGRGANTGELF
TRBV25-1	TRBJ2-3	AHASGAPDTQY
TRBV5-1	TRBJ2-6	ASALGGANVLT
TRBV11-1	TRBJ2-1	ASSLSGGNEQF
TRBV25-1	TRBJ2-1	ASSASKAIDSGEQF
TRBV7-9	TRBJ1-1	ASSPFGTGGGSEAF
TRBV30	TRBJ2-6	AWSVQGTGNSGANVLT
TRBV6-5	TRBJ1-1	ASSYGQRNTEAF
TRBV30	TRBJ1-6	AWSAPRRVGSPLH
TRBV6-1	TRBJ2-3	ASSEGRPTGGTDTQY
TRBV4-2	TRBJ2-3	ASSQGLAGGRTDTQY
TRBV7-2	TRBJ2-7	ASSLEGRGREQY
TRBV7-2	TRBJ1-2	ASSYPPGQGYGYT
TRBV5-1	TRBJ2-3	ASSSSGGMKNTQY
TRBV11-3	TRBJ1-2	ASSFLGDGYT